This record looks at one T cell receptor (beta chain) sequence and its context. Its antigen remains unidentified. The sample is drawn from a study of cytomegalovirus exposure and HLA in healthy donors. CDR1 is SGHTA and CDR2 is FQGTGA in the germline V gene. The CDR3 loop spans 15 amino acids. V was pared by 5 bases and J by 10 bases, with 7 bases of the junction left unmatched. The PCR was carried out with 60 Vbeta primers and 13 Jbeta primers. The protocol was immunoSEQ multiplex PCR, while the TCRdb copy is restricted to in-frame clones and leaves out a portion. The table records 120,000 or so clones, around 75% of them present only once. Findings and limits, study-wide: TCR beta V segments were, for the most part, productive about 87% or about 30% of the time in an earlier analysis.

The source material was PBMCs. This chain links TRBV7-3 with TRBJ2-1; 14 bases align to TRBD2. This clonotype originated in a woman aged 50 to 65 in good health and CMV-seropositive. CDR3 sequence: CASSLGGLAGGEQFF. CDR3 coding DNA: TGTGCCAGCAGCCTAGGTGGACTAGCGGGAGGAGAGCAGTTCTTC.